The 9 T cell receptor beta chains presented below share a single source sample, sequenced in a study of T cell responses to AZD1222 COVID-19 vaccine. Sequencing used immunoSEQ multiplex PCR; TCRdb keeps in-frame clones, though not all of them. The sample includes 95,000 to 100,000 clones, roughly 86% of them seen just once. Sequenced material: peripheral blood, taken on day 0 of AZD1222 vaccination. The origin of the receptors is an adult in good health.

This chain uses TRBV5-4 with TRBJ2-7, with a weak D call TRBD2 (6 bases). The CDR3 has 16 residues. V lost 4 bases to trimming and J lost 4 bases, with 21 bases between them. In germline, CDR1 is SGHNT, CDR2 YYREEE (reference sequence). This CDR3 is CASSPKRLAEPYEQYF. The CDR3, as DNA: TGTGCCAGCAGCCCGAAACGGTTAGCGGAGCCATACGAGCAGTACTTC.

The chain employs TRBV30 and TRBJ1-5; D remains ambiguous. The CDR3 extends over 13 amino acids. Trimming took off 4 bases at V and 6 bases at J, with 13 bases between the two ends. Germline CDR1 is GTSNPN and CDR2 is SVGIG (reference sequence). The CDR3 coding sequence is TGTGCCTGGAAGACCCCCGGGATTCAGCCCCAGCATTTT. Its protein product is CAWKTPGIQPQHF.

The chain recombines TRBV28 with TRBJ1-2; D not resolved. Per germline, CDR1 MDHEN and CDR2 SYDVKM. The length of the CDR3 is 11 residues. V lost 6 bases to trimming and J lost 2 bases, with 4 bases between them. The CDR3 DNA reads TGTGCCAGCAGAGGGAACTATGGCTACACCTTC. Translating it yields CASRGNYGYTF.

The chain has TRBV11-3 and TRBJ2-3, with D possibly being TRBD2 (5 bases). The CDR3 contains 16 residues. Germline CDR1 is SGHNT and CDR2 is YENEEA. The V end lost 0 bases, the J end lost 2 bases, and 12 bases lay between the germline ends. CDR3 amino acids: CASSLEVGGPTDTQYF. CDR3 coding DNA: TGTGCCAGCAGCTTAGAGGTTGGCGGGCCCACAGATACGCAGTATTTT. Filled out from reference TRBV11-3 and TRBJ2-3, the complete variable domain reads EAGVVQSPRYKIIEKKQPVAFWCNPISGHNTLYWYLQNLGQGPELLIRYENEEAVDDSQLPKDRFSAERLKGVDSTLKIQPAELGDSAVYLCASSLEVGGPTDTQYFGPGTRLTVL.

This clone appeared a few times. The rearrangement links TRBV6-6 to TRBJ2-3; possibly TRBD2 for D (6 bases). The CDR3 runs to 13 residues. Germline V gives CDR1 MNHNY, CDR2 SVGAGI (reference sequence). V lost 6 bases to trimming and J lost 4 bases, with 11 bases between them. The CDR3 coding sequence is TGTGCCAGCAGCCCCCGGGACTCAGATACGCAGTATTTT. It codes for CASSPRDSDTQYF.

The rearrangement joins TRBV28 to TRBJ2-5; D gene uncertain. Trimming removed 9 bases from V and 2 bases from J, with 10 bases in between. Germline CDR1 is MDHEN and CDR2 is SYDVKM. The CDR3 covers 12 residues. CDR3 sequence reads: CASRNPQETQYF. The CDR3 DNA reads TGTGCCAGTCGGAATCCACAAGAGACCCAGTACTTC.

The rearrangement joins TRBV4-3 to TRBJ2-7; 11 nucleotides align to TRBD1. The germline CDR1 and CDR2 sequences are LGHNA and YSLEER. This CDR3 is built from 16 residues. The junction had 6 bases not matched to a gene; V was cut back by 2 bases and J by 3 bases. The chain's CDR3 is CASSQSGQGAIYEQYF. The CDR3 coding sequence is TGCGCCAGCAGCCAATCTGGACAGGGGGCGATCTACGAGCAGTACTTC.

The rearrangement links TRBV4-3 to TRBJ1-4; D is perhaps TRBD1 (6 bases). V was trimmed by 7 bases and J by 4 bases, leaving 19 bases between them. This CDR3 is 16 amino acids long. Germline CDR1 LGHNA, CDR2 YSLEER. As DNA, the CDR3 is TGCGCCAGCAACACTTCCCCAGGGGCCCATAATGAAAAACTGTTTTTT. This translates into CASNTSPGAHNEKLFF.

In its sample, this clone was seen a few times. The chain uses TRBV10-3 and TRBJ2-7; 10 bases are shared with TRBD2. Germline CDR1 and CDR2: ENHRY and SYGVKD. This CDR3 contains 15 residues. Trimming at V came to 2 bases and at J to 3 bases, leaving 4 bases not matched to a gene. The CDR3 sequence is CAISEKTSGFYEQYF. The DNA of the CDR3 is TGTGCCATCAGTGAGAAGACTAGCGGGTTCTACGAGCAGTACTTC.